Following are 14 T cell receptor beta chains from one sample sequenced in a study of T cell responses to AZD1222 COVID-19 vaccine. Some clones are missing from TCRdb's copy, which holds only in-frame ones; the method was immunoSEQ multiplex PCR. The sample contains 90,000 to 120,000 clones, around 94% of which appear only once. Specimen: peripheral blood, collected on day 0 of AZD1222 vaccination. These receptor sequences come from an adult in good health.

V gene TRBV5-1 combines with J gene TRBJ1-1, with 8 bases aligning to TRBD1. This CDR3 contains 16 residues. Germline CDR1 and CDR2: SGHRS and YFSETQ. With 3 bases clipped from V and 4 bases from J, the junction kept 11 bases outside the gene matches. The CDR3 bases are TGCGCCAGCAGCTCGAGACTCGGACAGGGAGGCACTGAAGCTTTCTTT. This translates into CASSSRLGQGGTEAFF.

The V gene is TRBV6-6, the J gene TRBJ1-5; possibly TRBD1 for D (5 bases). This CDR3 has 14 residues. Trimming took off 8 bases at V and 3 bases at J, with 14 bases between the two ends. Germline V lookup: CDR1 MNHNY, CDR2 SVGAGI (reference sequence). The DNA of the CDR3 is TGTGCCAGCTTCAGGGACGTCTTCAATCAGCCCCAGCATTTT. This gives the protein CASFRDVFNQPQHF.

The chain uses TRBV19 and TRBJ1-3; D is perhaps TRBD1 (5 bases). The CDR3 loop spans 15 amino acids. V was trimmed by 2 bases and J by 2 bases, leaving 10 bases between them. The germline gives CDR1 LNHDA, CDR2 SQIVND (reference sequence). The CDR3 DNA reads as TGTGCCAGTAGTATAATGGGGCAAGCTGGAAACACCATATATTTT. This translates into CASSIMGQAGNTIYF.

The V and J genes are TRBV20-1 and TRBJ1-2; D unclear. CDR1 is DFQATT and CDR2 is SNEGSKA in the germline V gene (reference sequence). The CDR3 length is 13 residues. V dropped 3 bases and J dropped 8 bases, with 16 bases sitting between them. In nucleotides, the CDR3 is TGCAGTGCTAGTCCGTCAGGACCGGGGGGCTACACCTTC. This codes for CSASPSGPGGYTF.

The rearrangement joins TRBV4-1 to TRBJ1-4; tentatively, D is TRBD1 (6 bases). Germline V gene lookup returns CDR1 MGHRA and CDR2 YSYEKL. CDR3 size: 15 residues. V was trimmed by 0 bases and J by 6 bases, leaving 11 bases between them. CDR3 in DNA: TGCGCCAGCAGCCAAGATACCGGGGGCGATGAAAAACTGTTTTTT. Translating gives CASSQDTGGDEKLFF.

The rearrangement uses TRBV3-1 (or the pseudogene TRBV3-2) and TRBJ2-5, with 9 bases matching TRBD1. CDR1 is LGHDT, CDR2 YNNKEL, per germline (reference sequence). V shed 4 bases and J 2 bases; nucleotides not matched to a gene: 5. The CDR3 runs 15 residues. As DNA, the CDR3 is TGTGCCAGCAGCCTCGGGACAGGGAGTCAAGAGACCCAGTACTTC. Protein product: CASSLGTGSQETQYF.

This chain joins TRBV6-5 and TRBJ1-6, with D tentatively TRBD1 (6 bases). Between the trimmed V and J ends, which lost 5 bases and 19 bases, there was a span of 21 bases. This CDR3 contains 13 residues. Germline-derived CDR1 and CDR2 are MNHEY and SVGAGI. The CDR3 DNA reads as TGTGCCAGCAGTACCCCACAGGGTAAAACCTTACACTTT. Its protein is CASSTPQGKTLHF.

The genes are TRBV15 and TRBJ1-1; D gene uncertain. The V gene lost 0 bases and the J gene lost 4 bases, with 12 bases spanning the gap. The germline V gene encodes CDR1 LNHNV and CDR2 YYDKDF (reference sequence). CDR3 length equals 15 residues. Here the CDR3 reads CATSRDLDRSTEAFF. The CDR3 DNA is TGTGCCACCAGCAGAGATCTCGATAGGAGCACTGAAGCTTTCTTT.

The V and J genes are TRBV5-1 and TRBJ2-2; the D is unclear. There are 13 residues in the CDR3. Trimming left V 2 bases short and J 1 base short, with 3 bases between. From germline, CDR1 is SGHRS and CDR2 YFSETQ. CDR3 in amino acids: CASSLGNTGELFF. CDR3 bases: TGCGCCAGCAGCTTAGGGAACACCGGGGAGCTGTTTTTT. Combining the CDR3 with reference TRBV5-1 and TRBJ2-2 gives the whole variable domain KAGVTQTPRYLIKTRGQQVTLSCSPISGHRSVSWYQQTPGQGLQFLFEYFSETQRNKGNFPGRFSGRQFSNSRSEMNVSTLELGDSALYLCASSLGNTGELFFGEGSRLTVL.

The chain combines TRBV6-4 with TRBJ1-2; 8 bases match TRBD1. V lost 4 bases to trimming and J lost 2 bases; unmatched junction nucleotides: 6. Germline V gene lookup returns CDR1 MRHNA and CDR2 SNTAGT. This CDR3 has 15 amino acids. The CDR3 is CASSAGTGGNYGYTF. In DNA, the CDR3 is TGTGCCAGCAGTGCCGGGACAGGAGGCAACTATGGCTACACCTTC.

The chain couples TRBV7-9 to TRBJ1-5; D is possibly TRBD1 (5 bases). The CDR3 contains 14 residues. Germline loops: CDR1 SEHNR, CDR2 FQNEAQ (reference sequence). Trimming took 2 bases from V and 5 from J, leaving 10 bases between them. The CDR3 nucleotides read TGTGCCAGCAGCTTATCAGGAGGGGATCAGCCCCAGCATTTT. Protein sequence: CASSLSGGDQPQHF.

The chain carries TRBV7-9 and TRBJ1-1, with TRBD1 identical over 7 bases. Germline V lookup: CDR1 SEHNR, CDR2 FQNEAQ (reference sequence). V was clipped by 5 bases and J by 0 bases; unmatched bases: 15. The CDR3 is 18 residues long. CDR3 loop: CASSLKGGDRVMNTEAFF. CDR3 DNA: TGTGCCAGCAGCCTCAAGGGAGGGGACAGAGTTATGAACACTGAAGCTTTCTTT.

The chain has TRBV28 and TRBJ2-1, with D perhaps matching TRBD2 (5 bases). In germline, CDR1 is MDHEN, CDR2 SYDVKM. Trimming stripped 6 bases from V and 4 bases from J, with 16 bases between. There are 15 residues in the CDR3. Here the CDR3 reads CASRERSSKYNEQFF. As DNA, the CDR3 is TGTGCCAGCAGGGAGCGGAGCTCCAAATACAATGAGCAGTTCTTC.

This chain uses TRBV5-4 with TRBJ1-4, with TRBD1 as a possible D gene (6 bases). Trimming left V 4 bases short and J 6 bases short, with 13 bases between. Germline loops: CDR1 SGHNT, CDR2 YYREEE (reference sequence). The CDR3 covers 14 residues. CDR3 in amino acids: CASSPRGKDEKLFF. The CDR3 DNA reads TGTGCCAGCAGCCCAAGGGGGAAGGATGAAAAACTGTTTTTT.